This TCR beta chain was identified during a study of blood T cell repertoires in COVID-19. Study information: COVID-19 samples collected from the United States, Italy and Spain covered acute and convalescent phases.

The germline gives CDR1 MDHEN, CDR2 SYDVKM. The length of the CDR3 is 14 residues. V lost 3 bases to trimming and J lost 11 bases; unmatched junction nucleotides: 9. In the original workflow: Amplification from reference gene primers served as the basis for estimated nucleated cell counts. Repertoires were generated with immunoSEQ multiplex PCR, while TCRdb's copy carries only in-frame clones and drops some. V, J and clone size are taken as reported in that table, and D and trimming were inferred from the DNA itself. Among around 480,000 clones listed, around 89% were seen once. A single count supports this clone. A Seattle source enrolled patients during active infection and followed them longitudinally.

The clonotype was recovered from a woman aged 45-60 years with COVID-19, enrolled during active disease. The J gene is TRBJ1-1, the V gene TRBV28, with TRBD1 matching over 10 bases. Input material: peripheral blood. The CDR3 sequence: CASSLVGTGAGAFF. CDR3 in DNA: TGTGCCAGCAGTTTGGTTGGGACAGGGGCTGGTGCTTTCTTT.